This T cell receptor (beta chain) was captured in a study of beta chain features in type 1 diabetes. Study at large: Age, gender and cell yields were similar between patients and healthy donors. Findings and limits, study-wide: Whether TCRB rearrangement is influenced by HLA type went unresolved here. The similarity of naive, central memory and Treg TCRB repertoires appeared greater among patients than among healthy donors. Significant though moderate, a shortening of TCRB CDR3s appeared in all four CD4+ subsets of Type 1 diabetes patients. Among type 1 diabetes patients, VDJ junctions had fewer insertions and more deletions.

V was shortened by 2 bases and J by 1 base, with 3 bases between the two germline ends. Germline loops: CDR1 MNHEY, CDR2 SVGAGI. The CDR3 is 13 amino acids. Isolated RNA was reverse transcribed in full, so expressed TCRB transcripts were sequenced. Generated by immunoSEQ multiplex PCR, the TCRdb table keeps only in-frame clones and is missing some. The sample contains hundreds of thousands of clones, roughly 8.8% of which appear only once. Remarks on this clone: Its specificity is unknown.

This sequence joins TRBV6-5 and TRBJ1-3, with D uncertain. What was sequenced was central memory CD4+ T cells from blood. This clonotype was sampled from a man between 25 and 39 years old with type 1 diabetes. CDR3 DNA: TGTGCCAGCAGTTACGCTTCTGGAAACACCATATATTTT. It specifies CASSYASGNTIYF.